Each of the 9 T cell receptor beta chains below was sequenced from the same sample in a study of shared clonotypes between healthy human individuals. Here immunoSEQ multiplex PCR was the method, and the copy in TCRdb shows in-frame clones only, minus some. The sample yields 150,000 to 200,000 clones, 65% to 70% seen once. Sequencing was carried out using memory CD4+ T cells sorted from blood. The subset here: CD45RA-negative fraction. Receptors originate from a man aged 30 to 39 in good health.

The sample holds one count of this clone. This chain joins TRBV5-1 and TRBJ2-1; unclear D gene. V gave up 4 bases and J gave up 0 bases, with 11 bases separating them. Per the germline V gene, CDR1 is SGHRS and CDR2 is YFSETQ. The CDR3 runs to 15 residues. Here the CDR3 reads CASSPGASSYNEQFF. The CDR3 DNA sequence: TGCGCCAGCAGCCCCGGAGCGTCCTCCTACAATGAGCAGTTCTTC. The full variable domain, in which reference TRBV5-1 and TRBJ2-1 provide the parts outside the CDR3, is KAGVTQTPRYLIKTRGQQVTLSCSPISGHRSVSWYQQTPGQGLQFLFEYFSETQRNKGNFPGRFSGRQFSNSRSEMNVSTLELGDSALYLCASSPGASSYNEQFFGPGTRLTVL.

This clone was seen a handful of times. This chain uses TRBV6-5 with TRBJ2-3, with D perhaps matching TRBD2 (6 bases). The germline V gene encodes CDR1 MNHEY and CDR2 SVGAGI. Trimming removed 3 bases at V and 6 bases at J, with 13 bases between. There are 14 residues in the CDR3. In DNA form, the CDR3 reads TGTGCCAGCAGTTATCGGGGGAGGTCGGATACGCAGTATTTT. This codes for CASSYRGRSDTQYF.

This clone showed up just a few times. The CDR3 DNA sequence: TGTGCCATCAGTGAGGAGGGCGCTGGCACTGAAGCTTTCTTT. Translation: CAISEEGAGTEAFF. The rearrangement joins TRBV10-3 to TRBJ1-1; D remains unclear. This CDR3 region has 14 residues. V lost 2 bases, J lost 4 bases, and 11 bases lay in between. Germline lookup yields CDR1 ENHRY and CDR2 SYGVKD.

The chain has TRBV6-1 and TRBJ2-4; D unresolved. Trimming pared 5 bases from V and 0 bases from J, leaving 11 bases between. The germline CDR1 and CDR2 sequences are MNHNS and SASEGT. The CDR3 extends over 15 amino acids. CDR3 sequence: CASSQQELAKNIQYF. In DNA form, the CDR3 reads TGTGCCAGCAGTCAGCAGGAGCTAGCCAAAAACATTCAGTACTTC.

This clone came up a few times. This chain links TRBV14 with TRBJ2-3, with 8 positions matching TRBD1. Germline CDR1 and CDR2: SGHDN and FVKESK. The CDR3 consists of 18 residues. Losses at the gene ends were 2 bases for V and 7 bases for J; bases not matched to a gene: 17. As DNA, the CDR3 is TGTGCCAGCAGCCAACGAGGAGGAGGGGACAGGTCCCGATATACGCAGTATTTT. Translation: CASSQRGGGDRSRYTQYF.

This chain joins TRBV5-5 and TRBJ2-6; 10 nucleotides agree with TRBD1. Germline V gene sequence: CDR1 SGHKS, CDR2 YYEKEE (reference sequence). This CDR3 region has 18 residues. V shed 4 bases, J shed 3 bases, and the junction held 10 bases outside the gene matches. The CDR3 sequence is CASSLLGQGSGGANVLTF. CDR3 DNA sequence: TGTGCCAGCAGCCTGTTGGGACAGGGGAGCGGTGGGGCCAACGTCCTGACTTTC. Together with reference TRBV5-5 and TRBJ2-6, the CDR3 gives the full variable domain: DAGVTQSPTHLIKTRGQQVTLRCSPISGHKSVSWYQQVLGQGPQFIFQYYEKEERGRGNFPDRFSARQFPNYSSELNVNALLLGDSALYLCASSLLGQGSGGANVLTFGAGSRLTVL.

This clone appeared once. V and J are TRBV4-3 and TRBJ1-1; D unresolved. This CDR3 region has 15 residues. Germline assignment: CDR1 LGHNA and CDR2 YSLEER. Trimming removed 4 bases from V and 0 bases from J, with 12 bases in between. CDR3 in amino acids: CASSRYHQVNTEAFF. Written as DNA, the CDR3 is TGCGCCAGCAGCCGCTACCATCAAGTGAACACTGAAGCTTTCTTT.

The CDR3 sequence: CASSHDPGLAGELFF. The CDR3 bases are TGCGCCAGCAGCCATGATCCGGGACTAGCGGGTGAGCTGTTTTTT. The chain carries TRBV4-3 and TRBJ2-2; 12 nucleotides match TRBD2. After removal of 3 bases from V and 11 bases from J, the junction contained 7 bases not matched to a gene. The CDR3 extends over 15 amino acids. Germline V gives CDR1 LGHNA, CDR2 YSLEER.

Regarding this clone: The same CDR3 can be traced to other DNA sequences in this sample. The rearrangement uses TRBV28 and TRBJ2-5, with no clear D. Between the trimmed V and J ends, which lost 1 base and 2 bases, there was a span of 5 bases. The CDR3 spans 13 residues. Germline loops: CDR1 MDHEN, CDR2 SYDVKM. The CDR3 DNA reads TGTGCCAGCAGTTTATCTGGGCAAGAGACCCAGTACTTC. It encodes CASSLSGQETQYF.